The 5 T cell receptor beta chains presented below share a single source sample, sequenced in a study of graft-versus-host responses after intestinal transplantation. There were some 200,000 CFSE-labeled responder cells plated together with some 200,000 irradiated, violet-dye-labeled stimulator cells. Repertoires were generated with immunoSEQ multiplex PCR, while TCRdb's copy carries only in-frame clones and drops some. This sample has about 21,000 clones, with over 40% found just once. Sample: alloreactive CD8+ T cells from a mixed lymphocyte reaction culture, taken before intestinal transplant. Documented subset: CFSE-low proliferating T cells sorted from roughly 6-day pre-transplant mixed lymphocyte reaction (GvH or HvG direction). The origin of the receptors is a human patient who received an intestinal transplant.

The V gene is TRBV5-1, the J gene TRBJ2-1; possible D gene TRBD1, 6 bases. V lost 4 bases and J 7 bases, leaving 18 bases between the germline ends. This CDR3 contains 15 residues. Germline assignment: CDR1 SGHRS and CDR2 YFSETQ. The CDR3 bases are TGCGCCAGCAGCGCGGTCTCTAGGGGGTGGAATGAGCAGTTCTTC. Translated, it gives CASSAVSRGWNEQFF.

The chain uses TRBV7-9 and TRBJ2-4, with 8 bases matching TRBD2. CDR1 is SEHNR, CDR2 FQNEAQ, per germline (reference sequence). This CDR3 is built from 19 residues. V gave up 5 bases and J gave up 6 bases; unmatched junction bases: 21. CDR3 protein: CASSLVGRAVRWGGNIQYF. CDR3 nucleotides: TGTGCCAGCAGCCTAGTCGGGAGGGCCGTGCGATGGGGGGGAAACATTCAGTACTTC.

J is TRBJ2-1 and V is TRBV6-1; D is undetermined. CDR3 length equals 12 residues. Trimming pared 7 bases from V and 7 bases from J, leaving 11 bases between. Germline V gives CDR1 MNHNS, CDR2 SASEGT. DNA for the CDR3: TGTGCCAGCACCGATCTAGGGAATGAGCAGTTCTTC. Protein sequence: CASTDLGNEQFF.

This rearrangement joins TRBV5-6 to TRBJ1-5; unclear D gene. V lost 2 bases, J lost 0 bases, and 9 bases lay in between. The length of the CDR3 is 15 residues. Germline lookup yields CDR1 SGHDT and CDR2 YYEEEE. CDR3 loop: CASSLGLYSNQPQHF. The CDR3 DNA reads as TGTGCCAGCAGCTTAGGACTGTATAGCAATCAGCCCCAGCATTTT.

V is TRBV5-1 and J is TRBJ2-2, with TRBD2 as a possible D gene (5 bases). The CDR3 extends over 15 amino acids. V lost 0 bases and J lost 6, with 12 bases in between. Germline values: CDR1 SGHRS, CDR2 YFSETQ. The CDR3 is CASSLVLASSGELFF. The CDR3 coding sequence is TGCGCCAGCAGCTTGGTTTTAGCGTCCTCCGGGGAGCTGTTTTTT.